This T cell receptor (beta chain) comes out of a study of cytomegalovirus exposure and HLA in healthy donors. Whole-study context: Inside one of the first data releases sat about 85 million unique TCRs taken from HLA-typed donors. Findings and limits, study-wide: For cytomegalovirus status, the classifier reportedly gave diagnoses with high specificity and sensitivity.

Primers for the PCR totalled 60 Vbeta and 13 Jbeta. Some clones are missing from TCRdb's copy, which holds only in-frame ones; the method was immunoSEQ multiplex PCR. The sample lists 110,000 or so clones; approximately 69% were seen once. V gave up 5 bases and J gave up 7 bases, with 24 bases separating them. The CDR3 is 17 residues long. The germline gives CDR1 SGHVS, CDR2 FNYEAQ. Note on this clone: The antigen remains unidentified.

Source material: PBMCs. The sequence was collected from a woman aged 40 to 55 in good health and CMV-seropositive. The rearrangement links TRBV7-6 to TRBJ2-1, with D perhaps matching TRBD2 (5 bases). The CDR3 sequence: CASSPPPPGIQVNEQFF. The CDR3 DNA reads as TGTGCCAGCAGCCCCCCCCCACCCGGGATCCAGGTTAATGAGCAGTTCTTC.